This T cell receptor (beta chain) is from a study of response to subunit inactivated influenza vaccine. TCRdb reanalysed the RT-PCR reads using MiXCR and keeps one entry per CDR3 protein. The table has about 170,000 distinct CDR3 sequences, about 12% seen once. Trimming stripped 1 base from V and 10 bases from J, with 14 bases between. The CDR3 is 14 amino acids. Germline CDR1 and CDR2: MGHRA and YSYEKL. These data are also associated with another study on T cells expressing NK-cell markers. According to that study: Production of TCR beta cDNA relied on 5'RACE template switching with UMIs. CD8+ T cells in 5 or 6 donors included dominant NKG2C+ clonotypes at about 1.0-7.0%. In a few donors, these clonotypes also led the CD3+CD56-NKG2C+ fraction.

This specimen consisted of CD8+ T cells sorted from PBMCs, obtained about 12 days after vaccination. The chain carries TRBV4-1 and TRBJ2-1, with D perhaps TRBD2 (6 bases). The origin of this receptor is a man aged 45 to 65 who received an inactivated influenza vaccine. Here the CDR3 reads CASSQVTSAGEQFF. The CDR3 DNA reads TGCGCCAGCAGCCAAGTTACTTCTGCGGGAGAGCAGTTCTTC.